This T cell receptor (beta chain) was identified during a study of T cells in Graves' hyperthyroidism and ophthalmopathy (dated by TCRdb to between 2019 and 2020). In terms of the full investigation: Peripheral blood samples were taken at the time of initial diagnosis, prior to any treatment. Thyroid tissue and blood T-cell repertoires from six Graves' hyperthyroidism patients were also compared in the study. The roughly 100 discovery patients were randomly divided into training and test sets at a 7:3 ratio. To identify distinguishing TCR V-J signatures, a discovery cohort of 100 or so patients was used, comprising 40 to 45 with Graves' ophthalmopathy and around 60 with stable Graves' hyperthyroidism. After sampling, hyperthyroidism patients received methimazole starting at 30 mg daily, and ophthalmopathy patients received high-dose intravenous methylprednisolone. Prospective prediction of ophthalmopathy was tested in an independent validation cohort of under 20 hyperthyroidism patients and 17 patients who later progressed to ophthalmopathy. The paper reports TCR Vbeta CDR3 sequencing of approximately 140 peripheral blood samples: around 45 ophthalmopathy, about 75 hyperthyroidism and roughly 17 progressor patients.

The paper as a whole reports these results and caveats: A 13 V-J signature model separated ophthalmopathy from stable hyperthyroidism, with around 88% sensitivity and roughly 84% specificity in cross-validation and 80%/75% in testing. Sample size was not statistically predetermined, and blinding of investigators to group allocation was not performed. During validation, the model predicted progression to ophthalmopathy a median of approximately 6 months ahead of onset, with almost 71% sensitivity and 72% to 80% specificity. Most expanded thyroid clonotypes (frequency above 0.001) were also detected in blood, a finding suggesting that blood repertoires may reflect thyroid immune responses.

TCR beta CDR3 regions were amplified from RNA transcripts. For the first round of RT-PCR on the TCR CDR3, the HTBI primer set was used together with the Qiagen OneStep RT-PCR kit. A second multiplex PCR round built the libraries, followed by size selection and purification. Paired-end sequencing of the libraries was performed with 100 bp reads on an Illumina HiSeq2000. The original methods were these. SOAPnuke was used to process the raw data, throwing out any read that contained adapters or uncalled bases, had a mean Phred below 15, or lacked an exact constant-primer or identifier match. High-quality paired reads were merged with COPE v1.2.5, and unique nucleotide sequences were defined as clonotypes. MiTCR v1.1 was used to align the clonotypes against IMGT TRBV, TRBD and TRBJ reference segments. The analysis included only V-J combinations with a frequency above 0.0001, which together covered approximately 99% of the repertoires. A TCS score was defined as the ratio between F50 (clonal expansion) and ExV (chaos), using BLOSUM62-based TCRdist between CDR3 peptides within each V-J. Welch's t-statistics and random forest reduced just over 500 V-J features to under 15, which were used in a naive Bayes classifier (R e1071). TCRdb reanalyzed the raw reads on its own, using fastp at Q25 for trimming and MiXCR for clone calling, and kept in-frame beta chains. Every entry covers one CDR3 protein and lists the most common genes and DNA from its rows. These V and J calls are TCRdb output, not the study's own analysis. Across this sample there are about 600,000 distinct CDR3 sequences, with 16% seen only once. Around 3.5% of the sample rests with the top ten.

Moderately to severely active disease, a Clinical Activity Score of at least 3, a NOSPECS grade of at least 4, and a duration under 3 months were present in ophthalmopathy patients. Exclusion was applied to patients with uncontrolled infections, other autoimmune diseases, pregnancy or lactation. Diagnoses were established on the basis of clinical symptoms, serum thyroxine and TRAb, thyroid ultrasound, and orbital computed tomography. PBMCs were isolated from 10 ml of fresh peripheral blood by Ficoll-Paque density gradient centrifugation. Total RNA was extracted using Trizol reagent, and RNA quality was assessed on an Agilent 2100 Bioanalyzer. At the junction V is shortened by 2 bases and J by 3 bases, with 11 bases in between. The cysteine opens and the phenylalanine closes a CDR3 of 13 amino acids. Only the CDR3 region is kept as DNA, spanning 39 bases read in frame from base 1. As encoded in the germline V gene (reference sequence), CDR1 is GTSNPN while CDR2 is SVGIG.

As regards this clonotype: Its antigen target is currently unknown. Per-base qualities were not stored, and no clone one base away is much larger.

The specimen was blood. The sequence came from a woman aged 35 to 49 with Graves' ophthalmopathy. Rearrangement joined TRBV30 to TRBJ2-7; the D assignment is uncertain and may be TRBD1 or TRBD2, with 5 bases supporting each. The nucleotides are TGTGCCTGGAGTCGGGACGTCTTCTACGAGCAGTACTTC. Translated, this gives CAWSRDVFYEQYF.